These 22 T cell receptor beta chains were sequenced from one sample in a study of T cell changes during pregnancy in multiple sclerosis. Clones were read by immunoSEQ multiplex PCR, and TCRdb kept only the in-frame ones, dropping some. The sample has 40,000 to 55,000 clones, 85% to 95% seen once; the top ten hold 2.5% to 3%. This material consisted of CD8+ T cells from peripheral blood mononuclear cells, taken in the second trimester of pregnancy. Source of these receptors: a female donor with multiple sclerosis, enrolled in a pregnancy study.

J is TRBJ1-1 and V is TRBV4-1; 8 bases agree with TRBD1. Germline V gene lookup returns CDR1 MGHRA and CDR2 YSYEKL. The CDR3 runs to 13 residues. V lost 6 bases to trimming and J lost 5 bases; unmatched junction nucleotides: 5. The CDR3 nucleotides read TGCGCCAGCAGGGAGACAGGGGTGACTGAAGCTTTCTTT. It yields the protein CASRETGVTEAFF.

In this sample, this clone turned up a few times. V usage is TRBV9 and J usage is TRBJ1-1; 7 bases are shared with TRBD1. Germline CDR1 and CDR2: SGDLS and YYNGEE. This CDR3 spans 16 amino acids. Trimming removed 0 bases from V and 1 base from J; junction bases left unmatched: 6. This chain's CDR3 is CASSVGGGGGNTEAFF. The CDR3 DNA reads as TGTGCCAGCAGCGTAGGAGGGGGCGGAGGGAACACTGAAGCTTTCTTT.

The CDR3 DNA reads as TGTGCCAGCAGTGACTCTAAGCGGCGGACCCGACAAGGTACCTCCTACGAGCAGTACTTC. Protein: CASSDSKRRTRQGTSYEQYF. The V and J genes are TRBV6-4 and TRBJ2-7; possibly TRBD2 for D (5 bases). The CDR3 sequence is 20 residues long. Trimming removed 0 bases from V and 0 bases from J, with 24 bases in between. Germline loops: CDR1 MRHNA, CDR2 SNTAGT.

The CDR3, as DNA: TGTGCCAGCAGCTTAAGTATTTCGGGTCACGAGCAGTACTTC. This translates into CASSLSISGHEQYF. The chain recombines TRBV11-2 with TRBJ2-7, with unresolved D. Trimming took 2 bases from V and 5 from J, leaving 13 bases between them. The CDR3 is 14 residues long. Germline loops: CDR1 SGHAT, CDR2 FQNNGV.

The rearrangement links TRBV7-6 to TRBJ2-1; 7 positions match TRBD2. The CDR3 is made up of 15 amino acids. The J segment lost 8 bases and the V segment lost 3 bases, leaving 10 bases of the junction unmatched. Per germline, CDR1 SGHVS and CDR2 FNYEAQ. CDR3 DNA sequence: TGTGCCAGCAGCTTCCAGCGGGGTTTTATCTATGAGCAGTTCTTC. Protein product: CASSFQRGFIYEQFF.

V and J are TRBV5-8 and TRBJ2-1, with a possible D match to TRBD2 (6 bases). This CDR3 spans 15 amino acids. CDR1 and CDR2 (germline): SGHTS, YDEGEE. Trimming pared 2 bases from V and 1 base from J, leaving 10 bases between. In nucleotides, the CDR3 is TGTGCCAGCAGCTTTTGGGACTCTTCCTACAATGAGCAGTTCTTC. It encodes CASSFWDSSYNEQFF.

CDR3 nucleotides: TGCAGCGTCTCCGGGACAGGGTTGAACACTGAAGCTTTCTTT. It yields the protein CSVSGTGLNTEAFF. V is TRBV29-1 and J is TRBJ1-1; 9 bases agree with TRBD1. Germline values: CDR1 SQVTM, CDR2 ANQGSEA. The CDR3 is made up of 14 amino acids. V shed 6 bases, J shed 0 bases, and the junction held 5 bases outside the gene matches. The full variable domain, its missing parts supplied by reference TRBV29-1 and TRBJ1-1, is SAVISQKPSRDICQRGTSLTIQCQVDSQVTMMFWYRQQPGQSLTLIATANQGSEATYESGFVIDKFPISRPNLTFSTLTVSNMSPEDSSIYLCSVSGTGLNTEAFFGQGTRLTVV.

This clone was seen more than once but under ten times. V usage is TRBV7-2 and J usage is TRBJ2-1, with 7 bases identical to TRBD1. This CDR3 region has 17 residues. V shed 1 base and J 2 bases; nucleotides not matched to a gene: 8. The germline V gene encodes CDR1 SGHTA and CDR2 FQGNSA. CDR3 nucleotides: TGTGCCAGCAGCTTAGGCAGACAGGGAGAAACCTACAATGAGCAGTTCTTC. It yields the protein CASSLGRQGETYNEQFF.

J is TRBJ1-5 and V is TRBV5-1; TRBD1 is a possible D gene (6 bases). The germline V and J ends were trimmed by 5 bases and 2 bases, with 8 bases remaining between them. In germline, CDR1 is SGHRS, CDR2 YFSETQ. There are 13 residues in the CDR3. CDR3 DNA sequence: TGCGCCAGCAGTTCAGGGGGCAATCAGCCCCAGCATTTT. This sequence encodes CASSSGGNQPQHF.

J is TRBJ1-1 and V is TRBV15; 8 bases are shared with TRBD1. CDR3 length: 12 amino acids. CDR1 LNHNV and CDR2 YYDKDF come from the germline V gene (reference sequence). With V trimmed by 3 bases and J by 11 bases, 5 bases remained unmatched. The CDR3 sequence is CATSRDRDGAFF. CDR3 coding DNA: TGTGCCACCAGCAGGGACAGGGATGGGGCTTTCTTT.

The CDR3: CATSSPRTGGYTEAFF. CDR3 bases: TGTGCCACCAGCAGCCCAAGGACAGGGGGGTACACTGAAGCTTTCTTT. This chain uses TRBV15 with TRBJ1-1; 10 bases are a match to TRBD1. Germline trimming cut 3 bases from V and 3 bases from J; bases unmatched to any gene: 7. The CDR3 runs 16 residues. Germline values: CDR1 LNHNV, CDR2 YYDKDF (reference sequence).

The chain is built from TRBV9 and TRBJ2-1, with TRBD2 matching 7 bases. Unmatched junction bases numbered 6, after V lost 3 bases and J lost 0 bases. CDR3 length: 16 amino acids. Germline V CDR1 and CDR2: SGDLS, YYNGEE. The CDR3 coding sequence is TGTGCCAGCAGCGCGAGCGGGGCACTCTCCTACAATGAGCAGTTCTTC. Its translation: CASSASGALSYNEQFF.

V usage is TRBV11-2 and J usage is TRBJ2-1, with a possible D match to TRBD1 (5 bases). The CDR3 extends over 13 amino acids. Germline V CDR1 and CDR2: SGHAT, FQNNGV. The ends were cut back, 3 bases at V and 13 bases at J, with 16 bases in the middle. In nucleotides, the CDR3 is TGTGCCAGCAGCTTTCTATCGACAGAATTCCAGTTCTTC. It yields the protein CASSFLSTEFQFF.

The V gene is TRBV9, the J gene TRBJ2-2; TRBD1 matches 11 bases. Unmatched junction bases numbered 7, after V lost 0 bases and J lost 3 bases. The CDR3 spans 18 residues. The germline gives CDR1 SGDLS, CDR2 YYNGEE. The CDR3 sequence: CASSVEGGTGGYTGELFF. Written as DNA, the CDR3 is TGTGCCAGCAGCGTAGAGGGTGGGACAGGGGGATACACCGGGGAGCTGTTTTTT.

The chain joins TRBV9 to TRBJ2-7; 7 bases match TRBD1. The ends lost 0 bases at V and 3 bases at J; junction bases unmatched: 6. This CDR3 has 15 amino acids. Per the germline V gene, CDR1 is SGDLS and CDR2 is YYNGEE. The CDR3 nucleotides read TGTGCCAGCAGCGTAGAGGGGGCATCTCTCTACGAGCAGTACTTC. Translated, it gives CASSVEGASLYEQYF.

The V and J genes are TRBV27 and TRBJ1-5, with D uncertain. Germline V lookup: CDR1 MNHEY, CDR2 SMNVEV (reference sequence). Trimming pared 8 bases from V and 1 base from J, leaving 9 bases between. The CDR3 runs to 13 residues. DNA of the CDR3: TGTGCCAGCGGAGGAGTGAGCAATCAGCCCCAGCATTTT. Protein: CASGGVSNQPQHF.

The genes are TRBV7-3 and TRBJ2-2; D perhaps matches TRBD1 (5 bases). Germline CDR1 reads SGHTA; CDR2 reads FQGTGA. Trimming removed 2 bases at V and 6 bases at J, with 7 bases between. The CDR3 contains 13 residues. The CDR3 DNA follows: TGTGCCAGCAGCTTAGGGGCGGCCGGGGAGCTGTTTTTT. The encoded protein is CASSLGAAGELFF. The full variable domain, with the rest looked up from reference TRBV7-3 and TRBJ2-2, is GAGVSQTPSNKVTEKGKYVELRCDPISGHTALYWYRQSLGQGPEFLIYFQGTGAADDSGLPNDRFFAVRPEGSVSTLKIQRTERGDSAVYLCASSLGAAGELFFGEGSRLTVL.

This chain joins TRBV5-4 and TRBJ1-1; no definite D call. CDR3 length equals 13 residues. Per germline, CDR1 SGHNT and CDR2 YYREEE (reference sequence). V gave up 4 bases and J gave up 6 bases, with 13 bases separating them. CDR3 in amino acids: CASSPGTRPEAFF. The CDR3 region has the DNA TGTGCCAGCAGCCCGGGAACAAGACCTGAAGCTTTCTTT.

The chain has TRBV19 and TRBJ1-1; D gene ambiguous. The CDR3 loop spans 12 amino acids. V was cut by 1 base and J by 5 bases, with 5 bases left in between. Germline CDR1 reads LNHDA; CDR2 reads SQIVND (reference sequence). The CDR3, as DNA: TGTGCCAGTAGTATAGGGCTGACTGAAGCTTTCTTT. It encodes CASSIGLTEAFF. The full variable domain, completed using reference TRBV19 and TRBJ1-1, is DGGITQSPKYLFRKEGQNVTLSCEQNLNHDAMYWYRQDPGQGLRLIYYSQIVNDFQKGDIAEGYSVSREKKESFPLTVTSAQKNPTAFYLCASSIGLTEAFFGQGTRLTVV.

The V and J genes are TRBV10-3 and TRBJ2-3, with 7 bases identical to TRBD1. Per germline, CDR1 ENHRY and CDR2 SYGVKD. V was pared by 6 bases and J by 5 bases, with 8 bases of the junction left unmatched. The CDR3 consists of 14 residues. The CDR3 here is CAISRGQSKDTQYF. CDR3 coding DNA: TGTGCCATCAGCAGGGGACAGTCTAAAGATACGCAGTATTTT.

J is TRBJ2-7 and V is TRBV4-1; 7 bases are shared with TRBD2. Trimming removed 3 bases from V and 3 bases from J; junction bases left unmatched: 11. Per germline, CDR1 MGHRA and CDR2 YSYEKL. This CDR3 has 16 residues. In DNA, the CDR3 is TGCGCCAGCAGCCATTCAGGTGTGGTAGCGGGCTACGAGCAGTACTTC. Protein product: CASSHSGVVAGYEQYF.

The chain links TRBV2 to TRBJ2-7; D is unresolved. The germline V gene has CDR1 SNHLY and CDR2 FYNNEI. Deletions cut 2 bases from V and 0 bases from J, with 8 bases between. The length of the CDR3 is 14 residues. CDR3 DNA sequence: TGTGCCAGCAGTGAACTTAAGAGCTCCTACGAGCAGTACTTC. Amino acid sequence: CASSELKSSYEQYF. Full variable domain (missing parts from reference TRBV2 and TRBJ2-7): EPEVTQTPSHQVTQMGQEVILRCVPISNHLYFYWYRQILGQKVEFLVSFYNNEISEKSEIFDDQFSVERPDGSNFTLKIRSTKLEDSAMYFCASSELKSSYEQYFGPGTRLTVT.